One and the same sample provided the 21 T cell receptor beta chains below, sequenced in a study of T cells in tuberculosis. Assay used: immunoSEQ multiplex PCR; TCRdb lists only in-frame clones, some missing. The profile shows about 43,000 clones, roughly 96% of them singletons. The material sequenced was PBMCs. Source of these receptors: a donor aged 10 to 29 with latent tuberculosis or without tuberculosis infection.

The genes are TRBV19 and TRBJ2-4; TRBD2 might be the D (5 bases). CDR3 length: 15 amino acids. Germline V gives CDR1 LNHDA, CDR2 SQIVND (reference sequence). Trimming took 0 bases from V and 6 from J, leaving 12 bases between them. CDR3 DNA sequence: TGTGCCAGTAGTATAGATTGGCCGGGGAGAAACATTCAGTACTTC. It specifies CASSIDWPGRNIQYF.

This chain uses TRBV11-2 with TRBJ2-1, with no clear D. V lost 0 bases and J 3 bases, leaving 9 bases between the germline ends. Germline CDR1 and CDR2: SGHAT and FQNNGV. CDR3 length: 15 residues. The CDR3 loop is CASSLDGGNYNEQFF. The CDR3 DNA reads TGTGCCAGCAGCTTAGACGGCGGTAACTACAATGAGCAGTTCTTC.

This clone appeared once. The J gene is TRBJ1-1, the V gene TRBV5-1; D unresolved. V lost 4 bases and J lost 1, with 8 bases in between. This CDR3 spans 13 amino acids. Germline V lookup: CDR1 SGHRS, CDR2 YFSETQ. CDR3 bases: TGCGCCAGCAGCGGAGGAGAGAACACTGAAGCTTTCTTT. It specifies CASSGGENTEAFF. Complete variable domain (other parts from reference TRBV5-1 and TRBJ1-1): KAGVTQTPRYLIKTRGQQVTLSCSPISGHRSVSWYQQTPGQGLQFLFEYFSETQRNKGNFPGRFSGRQFSNSRSEMNVSTLELGDSALYLCASSGGENTEAFFGQGTRLTVV.

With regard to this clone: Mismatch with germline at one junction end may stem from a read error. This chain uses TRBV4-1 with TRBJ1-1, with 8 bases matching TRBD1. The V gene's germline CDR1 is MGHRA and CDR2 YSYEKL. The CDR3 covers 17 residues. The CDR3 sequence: CASSQGTGKNRNTAAFF. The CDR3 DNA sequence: TGCGCCAGCAGCCAAGGGACAGGGAAAAACCGGAACACTGCAGCTTTCTTT.

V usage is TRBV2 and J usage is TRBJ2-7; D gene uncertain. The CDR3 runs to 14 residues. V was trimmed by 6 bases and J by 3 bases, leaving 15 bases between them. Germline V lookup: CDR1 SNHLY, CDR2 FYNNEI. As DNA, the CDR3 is TGTGCCAGCAGCTCTGAGAGAGGCATCTACGAGCAGTACTTC. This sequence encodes CASSSERGIYEQYF.

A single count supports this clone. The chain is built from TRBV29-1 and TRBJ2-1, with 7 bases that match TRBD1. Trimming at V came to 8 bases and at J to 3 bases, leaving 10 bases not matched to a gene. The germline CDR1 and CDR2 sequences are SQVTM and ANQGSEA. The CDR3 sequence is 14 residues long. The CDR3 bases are TGCAGCTCCTGGGAAGGGGGCCTCTACAATGAGCAGTTCTTC. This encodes CSSWEGGLYNEQFF.

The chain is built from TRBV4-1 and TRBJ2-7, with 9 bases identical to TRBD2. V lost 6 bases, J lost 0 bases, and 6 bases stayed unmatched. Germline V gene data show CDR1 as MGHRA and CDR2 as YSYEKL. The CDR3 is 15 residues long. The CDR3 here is CASSPSGGNSYEQYF. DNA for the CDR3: TGCGCCAGCAGTCCCAGCGGGGGGAACTCCTACGAGCAGTACTTC.

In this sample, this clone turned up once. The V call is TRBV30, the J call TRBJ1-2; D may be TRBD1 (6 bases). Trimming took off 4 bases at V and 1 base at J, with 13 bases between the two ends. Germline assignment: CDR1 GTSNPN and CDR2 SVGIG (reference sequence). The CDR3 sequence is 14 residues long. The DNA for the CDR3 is TGTGCCTGGAACCCGACAGGTTTTAACTATGGCTACACCTTC. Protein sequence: CAWNPTGFNYGYTF.

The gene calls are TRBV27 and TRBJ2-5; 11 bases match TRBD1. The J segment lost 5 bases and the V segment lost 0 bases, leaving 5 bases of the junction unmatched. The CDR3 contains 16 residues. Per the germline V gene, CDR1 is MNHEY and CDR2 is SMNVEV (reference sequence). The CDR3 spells CASSLSDRGQGETQYF. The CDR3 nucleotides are TGTGCCAGCAGTTTATCGGACAGGGGGCAGGGGGAGACCCAGTACTTC.

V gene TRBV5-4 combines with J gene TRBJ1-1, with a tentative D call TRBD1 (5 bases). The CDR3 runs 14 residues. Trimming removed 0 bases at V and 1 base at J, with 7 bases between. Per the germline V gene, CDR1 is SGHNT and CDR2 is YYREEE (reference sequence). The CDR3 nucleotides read TGTGCCAGCAGCTTGGGACAGCAGAACACTGAAGCTTTCTTT. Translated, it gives CASSLGQQNTEAFF.

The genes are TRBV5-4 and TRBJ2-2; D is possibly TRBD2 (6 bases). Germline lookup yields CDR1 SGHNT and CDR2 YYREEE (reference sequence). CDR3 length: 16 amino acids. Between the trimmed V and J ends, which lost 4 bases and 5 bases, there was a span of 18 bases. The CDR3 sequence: CASSPRGGVRTGELFF. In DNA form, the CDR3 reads TGTGCCAGCAGCCCCCGTGGCGGGGTACGAACCGGGGAGCTGTTTTTT.

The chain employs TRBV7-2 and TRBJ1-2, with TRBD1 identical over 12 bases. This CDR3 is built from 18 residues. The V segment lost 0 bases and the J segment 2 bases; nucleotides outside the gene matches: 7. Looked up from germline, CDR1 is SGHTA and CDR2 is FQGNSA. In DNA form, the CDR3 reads TGTGCCAGCAGCTTAGCTCCGGGACAGGGGGCGCAAAACTATGGCTACACCTTC. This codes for CASSLAPGQGAQNYGYTF.

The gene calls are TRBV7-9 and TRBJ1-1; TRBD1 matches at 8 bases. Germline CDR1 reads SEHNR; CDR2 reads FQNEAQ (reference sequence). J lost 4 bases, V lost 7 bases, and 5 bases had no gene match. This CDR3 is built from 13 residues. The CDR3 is CASILTGATEAFF. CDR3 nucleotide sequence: TGTGCCAGCATCCTGACAGGGGCCACTGAAGCTTTCTTT.

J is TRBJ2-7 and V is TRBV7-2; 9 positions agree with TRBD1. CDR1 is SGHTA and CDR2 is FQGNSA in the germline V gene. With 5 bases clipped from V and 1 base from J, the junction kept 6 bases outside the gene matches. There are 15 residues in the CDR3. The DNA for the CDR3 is TGTGCCAGCAGCGTAGGGACAGGGATATCCTACGAGCAGTACTTC. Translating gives CASSVGTGISYEQYF. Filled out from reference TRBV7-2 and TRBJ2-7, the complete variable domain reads GAGVSQSPSNKVTEKGKDVELRCDPISGHTALYWYRQSLGQGLEFLIYFQGNSAPDKSGLPSDRFSAERTGGSVSTLTIQRTQQEDSAVYLCASSVGTGISYEQYFGPGTRLTVT.

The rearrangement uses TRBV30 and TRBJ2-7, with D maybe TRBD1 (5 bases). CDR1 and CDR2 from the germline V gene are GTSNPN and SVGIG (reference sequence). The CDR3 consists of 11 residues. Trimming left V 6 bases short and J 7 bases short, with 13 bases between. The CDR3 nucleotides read TGTGCCTGCCAACAGGCTGGGGAGCAGTACTTC. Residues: CACQQAGEQYF. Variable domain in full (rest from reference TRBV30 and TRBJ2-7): SQTIHQWPATLVQPVGSPLSLECTVEGTSNPNLYWYRQAAGRGLQLLFYSVGIGQISSEVPQNLSASRPQDRQFILSSKKLLLSDSGFYLCACQQAGEQYFGPGTRLTVT.

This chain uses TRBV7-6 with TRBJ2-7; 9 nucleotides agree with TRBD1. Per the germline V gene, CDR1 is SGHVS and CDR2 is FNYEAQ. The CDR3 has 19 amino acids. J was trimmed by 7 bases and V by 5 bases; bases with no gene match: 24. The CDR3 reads CASSRMGIGPGQGGREQYF. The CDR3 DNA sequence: TGTGCCAGCAGCCGCATGGGAATCGGACCGGGACAGGGAGGTCGGGAGCAGTACTTC.

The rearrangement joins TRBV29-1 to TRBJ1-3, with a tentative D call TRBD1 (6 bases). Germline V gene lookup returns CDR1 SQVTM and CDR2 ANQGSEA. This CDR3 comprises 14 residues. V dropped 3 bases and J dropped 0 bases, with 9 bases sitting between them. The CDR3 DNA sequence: TGCAGCGTTGAGGGACATCGCTCTGGAAACACCATATATTTT. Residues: CSVEGHRSGNTIYF. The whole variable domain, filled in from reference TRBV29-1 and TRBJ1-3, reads SAVISQKPSRDICQRGTSLTIQCQVDSQVTMMFWYRQQPGQSLTLIATANQGSEATYESGFVIDKFPISRPNLTFSTLTVSNMSPEDSSIYLCSVEGHRSGNTIYFGEGSWLTVV.

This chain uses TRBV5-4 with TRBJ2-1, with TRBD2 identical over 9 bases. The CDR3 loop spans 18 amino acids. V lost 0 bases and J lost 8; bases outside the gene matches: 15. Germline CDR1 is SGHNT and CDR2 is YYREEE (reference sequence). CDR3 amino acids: CASSLAPMGSGGQDEQFF. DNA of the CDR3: TGTGCCAGCAGCTTGGCCCCGATGGGGAGCGGGGGGCAAGATGAGCAGTTCTTC.

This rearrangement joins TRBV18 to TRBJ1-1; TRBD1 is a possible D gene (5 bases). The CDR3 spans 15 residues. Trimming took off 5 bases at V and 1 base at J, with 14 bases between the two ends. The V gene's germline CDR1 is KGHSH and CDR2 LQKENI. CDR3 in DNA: TGTGCCAGCTCAGAGGTCGGGGGACCGAACACTGAAGCTTTCTTT. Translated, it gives CASSEVGGPNTEAFF.

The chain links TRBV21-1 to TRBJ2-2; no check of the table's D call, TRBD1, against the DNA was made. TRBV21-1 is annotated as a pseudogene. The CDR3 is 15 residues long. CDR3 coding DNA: TGTGCCAGCAGCAAAGGGACAGCGAACACCGGGGAGCTGTTTTTT. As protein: CASSKGTANTGELFF.

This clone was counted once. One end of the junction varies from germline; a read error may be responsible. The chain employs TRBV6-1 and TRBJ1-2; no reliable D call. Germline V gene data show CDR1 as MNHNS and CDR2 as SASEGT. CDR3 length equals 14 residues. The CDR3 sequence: CASSEVTQYYGYTF. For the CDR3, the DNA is TGTGCCAGCAGCGAAGTAACTCAATACTATGGCTACACCTTC.